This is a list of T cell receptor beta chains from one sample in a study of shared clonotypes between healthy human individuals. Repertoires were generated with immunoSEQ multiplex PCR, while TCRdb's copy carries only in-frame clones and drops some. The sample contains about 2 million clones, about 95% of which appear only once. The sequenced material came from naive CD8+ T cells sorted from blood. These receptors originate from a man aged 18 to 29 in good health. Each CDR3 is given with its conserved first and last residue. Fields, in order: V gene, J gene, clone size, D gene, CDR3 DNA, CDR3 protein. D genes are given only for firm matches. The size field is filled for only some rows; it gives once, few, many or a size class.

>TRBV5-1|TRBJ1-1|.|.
TGCGCCAGCAGCTTGGAGGCAGGGTGGGATGAAGCTTTCTTT
CASSLEAGWDEAFF
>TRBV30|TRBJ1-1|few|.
TGTGCCTGGAGTGTCGGGGGTAACACTGAAGCTTTCTTT
CAWSVGGNTEAFF
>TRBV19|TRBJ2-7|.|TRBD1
TGTGCCAGTAGTGAAGGGGGCTGGTACGAGCAGTACTTC
CASSEGGWYEQYF
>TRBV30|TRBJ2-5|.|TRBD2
TGTGCCTGGAGTGTACTGGGAGCGGGGGAAGAGACCCAGTACTTC
CAWSVLGAGEETQYF
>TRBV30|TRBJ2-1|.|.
TGTGCCTGGAGTGTTCTCATTTTCAATGAGCAGTTCTTC
CAWSVLIFNEQFF
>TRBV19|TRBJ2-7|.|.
TGTGCCAGTAGTATGGCTCATGCGGACTACGAGCAGTACTTC
CASSMAHADYEQYF
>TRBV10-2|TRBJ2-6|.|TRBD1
TGCGCCAGCAGTGTGGACAGGGGGCTAGGGGCCAACGTCCTGACTTTC
CASSVDRGLGANVLTF
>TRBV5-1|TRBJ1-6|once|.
TGCGCCAGCAGCTTGGTCCCGGATGGAATTTCACCCCTCCACTTT
CASSLVPDGISPLHF
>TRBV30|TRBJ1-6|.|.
TGTGCCTGGAGGGATTCGAATCCAACAGGCTACAGGGCACCCCTCCACTTT
CAWRDSNPTGYRAPLHF
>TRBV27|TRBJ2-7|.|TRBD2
TGTGCCAGCAAACAGCGGGGATCCTACGAGCAGTACTTC
CASKQRGSYEQYF
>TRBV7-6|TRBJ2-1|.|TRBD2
TGTGCCAGCAGTCTTCAGGGGACTAGCGGGGCCAATGAGCAGTTCTTC
CASSLQGTSGANEQFF
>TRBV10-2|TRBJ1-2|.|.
TGCGCCAGCATTGGGGGGGTCTATGGCTACACCTTC
CASIGGVYGYTF
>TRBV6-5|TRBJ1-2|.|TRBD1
TGTGCCAGCAGTTACAGCGGGGACAGGTCCTACTATGGCTACACCTTC
CASSYSGDRSYYGYTF
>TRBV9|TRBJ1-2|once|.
TGTGCCAGCAGCGTATCCGGGACCCCCAATGGCTACACCTTC
CASSVSGTPNGYTF
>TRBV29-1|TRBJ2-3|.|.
TGCAGCGTTGAGTGGGCTTCGCTCTATAGCACAGATACGCAGTATTTT
CSVEWASLYSTDTQYF
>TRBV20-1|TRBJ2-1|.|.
TGCAGTGGTGGAGACGGTGAGCAGTTCTTC
CSGGDGEQFF
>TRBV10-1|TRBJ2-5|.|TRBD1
TGCGCCAGCAGTGACCCAAACAGGGGGGACGGGGAGACCCAGTACTTC
CASSDPNRGDGETQYF
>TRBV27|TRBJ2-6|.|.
TGTGCCAGCAGTTTAATCGCAGTTCTCTCTGGGGCCAACGTCCTGACTTTC
CASSLIAVLSGANVLTF
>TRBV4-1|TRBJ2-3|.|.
TGCGCCAGCAGCCAATACGCGAAAAGCACAGATACGCAGTATTTT
CASSQYAKSTDTQYF
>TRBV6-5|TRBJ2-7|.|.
TGTGCCAGCAGGCGGACAAGCGACGAGCAGTACTTC
CASRRTSDEQYF
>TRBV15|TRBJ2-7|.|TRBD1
TGTGCCACCAGCGCCCGGGACAGAGCCTACGAGCAGTACTTC
CATSARDRAYEQYF
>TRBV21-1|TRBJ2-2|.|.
TGTGCCAGCAGCAAAGGACTAGGTCATACCGGGGAGCTGTTTTTT
CASSKGLGHTGELFF
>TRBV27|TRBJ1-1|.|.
TGTGCCAGCGCCGAGAGACGACAGACCTATGGAGCTTTCTTT
CASAERRQTYGAFF
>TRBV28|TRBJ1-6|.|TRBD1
TGTGCCAGCAGTTTTGGGACAGAGCCCCTCCACTTT
CASSFGTEPLHF
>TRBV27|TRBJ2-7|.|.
TGTGCCAGCAGCCCCGGGACGGGATACTACGAGCAGTACTTC
CASSPGTGYYEQYF
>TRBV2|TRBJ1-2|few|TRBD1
TGTGCCCTAAGGACAGGGCATGGCTACACCTTC
CALRTGHGYTF
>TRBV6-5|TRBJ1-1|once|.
TGTGCCAGCAGTTCAGGGGTTAGGACTGAAGCTTTCTTT
CASSSGVRTEAFF
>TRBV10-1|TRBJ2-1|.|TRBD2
TGCGCCAGCAGTGAGGGACTAGCGGGAGTCAATGAGCAGTTCTTC
CASSEGLAGVNEQFF
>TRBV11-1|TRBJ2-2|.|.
TGTGCCAGCAGCTTAGGACAGGCCGGGGAGCTGTTTTTT
CASSLGQAGELFF
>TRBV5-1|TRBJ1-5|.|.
TGCGCCAGCAGCCCGGGGGGAGGGGGACAGCCCCAGCATTTT
CASSPGGGGQPQHF
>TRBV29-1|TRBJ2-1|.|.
TGCAGCGTTGTTGTACTAGAAGGGGAGCAGTTCTTC
CSVVVLEGEQFF
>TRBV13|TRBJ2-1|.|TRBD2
TGTGCCAGCAGCTCCGCTAGCGGAAGCTCCTACAATGAGCAGTTCTTC
CASSSASGSSYNEQFF
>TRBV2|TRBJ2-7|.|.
TGTGCCAGCGACGGGGACTACGAGCAGTACTTC
CASDGDYEQYF
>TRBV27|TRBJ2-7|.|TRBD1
TGTGCCAGCGGACAGGGAGTAGGGGAGCAGTACTTC
CASGQGVGEQYF
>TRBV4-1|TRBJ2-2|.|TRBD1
TGCGCCAGCAGCCAAGAGGTGGGACAGGGGGTCGCGAACACCGGGGAGCTGTTTTTT
CASSQEVGQGVANTGELFF
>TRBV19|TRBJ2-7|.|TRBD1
TGTGCCACCGGGACAGGGCTCCCCTACGAGCAGTACTTC
CATGTGLPYEQYF
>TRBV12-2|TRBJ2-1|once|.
TGTGCAAGTCGCTTCTTTGGACTAGCGGGATCTAAAACCTCCTCCTACAATGAGCAGTTCTTC
CASRFFGLAGSKTSSYNEQFF
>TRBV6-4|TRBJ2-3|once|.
TGTGCCAGCAGTGATGCCACAGATACGCAGTATTTT
CASSDATDTQYF
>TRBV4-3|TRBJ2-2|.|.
TGCGCCAGCAGCCCCTCCGTGGAATACCACCCGGTCGGGGAGCTGTTTTTT
CASSPSVEYHPVGELFF
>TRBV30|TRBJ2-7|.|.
TGTGCCTGGAGTGTACCCGAGGGGCTAGCGAGTTACGAGCAGTACTTC
CAWSVPEGLASYEQYF
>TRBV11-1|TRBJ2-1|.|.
TGTGCCAGCAGCTTATGGCGGGGAGGCTTCAATGAGCAGTTCTTC
CASSLWRGGFNEQFF
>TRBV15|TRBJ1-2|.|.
TGTGCCACCAGCACCCTGGCCCCGAAAAACTATGGCTACACCTTC
CATSTLAPKNYGYTF
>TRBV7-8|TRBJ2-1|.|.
TGTGCCAGCAGCTTAGGCCCCACTAACAATGAGCAGTTCTTC
CASSLGPTNNEQFF
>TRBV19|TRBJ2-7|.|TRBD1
TGTGCCAGCGGGACAGGGGGGTACGAGCAGTACTTC
CASGTGGYEQYF
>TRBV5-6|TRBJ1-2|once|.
TGTGCCAGCAGCTTGGATGGTGGCGCCGGGGCCTATGGCTACACCTTC
CASSLDGGAGAYGYTF